The entry below gives a single T cell receptor beta chain sequence along with its context. Its antigen is not known. Germline CDR1 and CDR2: SGHTA and FQGTGA. V was clipped by 6 bases and J by 10 bases; unmatched bases: 5. This CDR3 is 13 amino acids long. These data originate in a study of T cell responses to AZD1222 COVID-19 vaccine. Study outcomes and limitations: Spike-specific TCR breadth and depth were elevated following two AZD1222 doses. Most donors were white British, females outnumbered males, and clonal diversity was possibly underestimated. Close to half of spike-specific TCRs reportedly recognize unmutated variant regions. The span of vaccine-associated CD4 TCRs extended across spike, with dominance at 160-218 and 743-854.

Repertoires were generated with immunoSEQ multiplex PCR, while TCRdb's copy carries only in-frame clones and drops some. Of approximately 180,000 clones listed, roughly 92% were seen once; the top ten hold 3.6%. This receptor was taken from an adult who received the MenACWY meningococcal vaccine as a control. The sequenced sample was peripheral blood, obtained 28 days after the second dose of the MenACWY control vaccine. The chain carries TRBV7-3 and TRBJ1-6; 8 bases are a match to TRBD1. The chain's CDR3 is CASSTGQDSPLHF. The DNA of the CDR3 is TGTGCCAGCAGTACGGGACAGGACTCACCCCTCCACTTT.